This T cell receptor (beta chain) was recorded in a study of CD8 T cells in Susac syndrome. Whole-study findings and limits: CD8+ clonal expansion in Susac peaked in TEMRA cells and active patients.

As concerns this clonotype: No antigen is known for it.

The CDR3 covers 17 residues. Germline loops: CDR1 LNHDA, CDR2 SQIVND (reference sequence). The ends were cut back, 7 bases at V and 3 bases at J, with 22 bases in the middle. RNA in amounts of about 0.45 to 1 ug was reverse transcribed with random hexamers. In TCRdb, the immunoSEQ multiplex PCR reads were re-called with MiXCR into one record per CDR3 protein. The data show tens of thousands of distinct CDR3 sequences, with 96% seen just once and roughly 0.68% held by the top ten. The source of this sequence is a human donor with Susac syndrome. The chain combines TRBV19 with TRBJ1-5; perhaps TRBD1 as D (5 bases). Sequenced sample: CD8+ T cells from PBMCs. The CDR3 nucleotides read TGTGCCAGTATGGAGTCCCTCCGGGGGGTCGCCAATCAGCCCCAGCATTTT. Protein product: CASMESLRGVANQPQHF.